The clone carrying this T cell receptor (beta chain) was observed at least ten times. The sample is drawn from a study of Graves' ophthalmopathy and Graves' hyperthyroidism. Study in general: Peripheral blood samples were taken at initial diagnosis, before any treatment.

The diagnosis was founded upon clinical symptoms, serum thyroxine, TRAb, thyroid ultrasound and orbital computed tomography. V lost 1 base, J lost 3 bases, and 16 bases lay in between. Germline CDR1 reads DFQATT; CDR2 reads SNEGSKA (reference sequence). This CDR3 has 15 amino acids. As the template, RNA transcripts were used to amplify TCR beta CDR3 regions. Investigators did first-round RT-PCR with HTBI primers, then second-round multiplex PCR. One entry per CDR3 protein, called by TCRdb with MiXCR from the multiplex PCR reads. This table holds hundreds of thousands of distinct CDR3 sequences, approximately 22% found once.

Sample: peripheral blood. This chain joins TRBV20-1 and TRBJ2-7, with D tentatively TRBD2 (7 bases). The sequence derives from a woman between 18 and 30 years old with stable Graves' hyperthyroidism. Some clones in this sample may be carry-over from other donors' samples. DNA for the CDR3: TGCAGTGCTAGAGTCGTGGGCGGGGGCGACTACGAGCAGTACTTC. Its translation: CSARVVGGGDYEQYF.